This T cell receptor beta chain was identified during a study of blood T cell repertoires in COVID-19. Across the whole study: The origin of the acute and convalescent COVID-19 samples was the United States, Italy and Spain. T cells, B-cell-depleted T cells, or PBMCs supplied cDNA or gDNA.

The V gene's germline CDR1 is SGHDN and CDR2 FVKESK. This CDR3 spans 14 amino acids. The V end lost 2 bases, the J end lost 2 bases, and 10 bases lay between the germline ends. In the original analysis: Nucleated cell counts were estimated from reference gene primer amplification. Data came from immunoSEQ multiplex PCR; TCRdb stores just in-frame clones and leaves some out. D and trimming were read from the DNA, whereas the V and J calls and clone size are those reported in that table. Of about 170,000 clones in the sample, roughly 90% were seen once. By share of the sample, this clone is medium-sized (0.01 to 0.1%). Recruited during active infection, patients (from Seattle) were subsequently followed longitudinally.

The J gene is TRBJ2-7, the V gene TRBV14; D gene unclear. This TCR derives from a woman in her sixties with COVID-19, enrolled during active disease. Material for sequencing was peripheral blood. The chain's CDR3 is CASSQNLGAYEQYF. In DNA, the CDR3 is TGTGCCAGCAGCCAAAATCTAGGCGCCTACGAGCAGTACTTC.